Below are 21 T cell receptor beta chains sequenced from a single sample in a study of OX40 agonist ivuxolimab in advanced cancers. Libraries were prepared by immunoSEQ multiplex PCR; TCRdb keeps only in-frame clonotypes and omits some of them. This repertoire shows 20,000 to 25,000 clones, about 73% found once; its top ten account for around 15%. The sequencing used CD4+ or CD8+ T cells sorted from blood, collected in a trial of the OX40 agonist ivuxolimab. These receptors originate from an adult with an advanced solid tumor such as melanoma, head and neck, liver or kidney cancer.

The gene calls are TRBV4-2 and TRBJ2-7; 8 bases fit TRBD1. Unmatched junction bases numbered 3, after V lost 2 bases and J lost 6 bases. The germline CDR1 and CDR2 sequences are LGHNA and YNFKEQ. The CDR3 is made up of 13 amino acids. CDR3 loop: CASSQPGGGEQYF. As DNA, the CDR3 is TGTGCCAGCAGCCAACCAGGGGGCGGCGAGCAGTACTTC.

The rearrangement links TRBV19 to TRBJ1-2, with a tentative D call TRBD1 (6 bases). V was pared by 5 bases and J by 8 bases, with 15 bases between. Germline V gene lookup returns CDR1 LNHDA and CDR2 SQIVND (reference sequence). The CDR3 is 13 residues long. For the CDR3, the DNA is TGTGCCAGTAGTGATGACAGGCGGAGCGGCTACACCTTC. Protein: CASSDDRRSGYTF. The full variable domain, in which reference TRBV19 and TRBJ1-2 provide the parts outside the CDR3, is DGGITQSPKYLFRKEGQNVTLSCEQNLNHDAMYWYRQDPGQGLRLIYYSQIVNDFQKGDIAEGYSVSREKKESFPLTVTSAQKNPTAFYLCASSDDRRSGYTFGSGTRLTVV.

The chain carries TRBV11-2 and TRBJ2-7; a weak D match, TRBD2 (5 bases). This CDR3 contains 16 residues. Germline CDR1 reads SGHAT; CDR2 reads FQNNGV. Trimming cost V 2 bases and J 3 bases, with 17 bases left between them. The CDR3 sequence: CASSLRAGSSSYEQYF. The CDR3 DNA sequence: TGTGCCAGCAGCTTACGGGCAGGATCTAGCAGCTACGAGCAGTACTTC.

The chain employs TRBV11-2 and TRBJ2-3, with D possibly matching TRBD2 (5 bases). The germline V gene encodes CDR1 SGHAT and CDR2 FQNNGV. With 5 bases removed from V and 6 bases from J, the gap between germline ends came to 12 bases. The CDR3 has 13 residues. CDR3 residues: CASSPLWTDTQYF. CDR3 bases: TGTGCCAGCAGCCCTCTTTGGACTGATACGCAGTATTTT. Full variable domain (remainder filled in from reference TRBV11-2 and TRBJ2-3): EAGVAQSPRYKIIEKRQSVAFWCNPISGHATLYWYQQILGQGPKLLIQFQNNGVVDDSQLPKDRFSAERLKGVDSTLKIQPAKLEDSAVYLCASSPLWTDTQYFGPGTRLTVL.

This clone was counted between two and nine times. V is TRBV5-4 and J is TRBJ1-1; tentatively, D is TRBD1 (5 bases). The germline CDR1 and CDR2 sequences are SGHNT and YYREEE (reference sequence). This CDR3 comprises 15 residues. Trimming took off 4 bases at V and 6 bases at J, with 19 bases between the two ends. The CDR3 sequence is CASSLGAGPVAEAFF. In DNA form, the CDR3 reads TGTGCCAGCAGCCTTGGGGCCGGCCCTGTAGCTGAAGCTTTCTTT.

The chain employs TRBV21-1 and TRBJ2-7; TRBD1 is taken as the D call from the table, unchecked against the DNA. TRBV21-1 is termed a pseudogene. CDR3 size: 14 residues. CDR3 coding DNA: TGTGCCAGCAATCTCTCCAGGGGTGCCTACGAGCAGTACTTC. Translated, it gives CASNLSRGAYEQYF.

This chain connects TRBV2 to TRBJ2-1; D is ambiguous. CDR1 is SNHLY and CDR2 is FYNNEI in the germline V gene. CDR3 length: 15 residues. The ends were cut back, 7 bases at V and 0 bases at J, with 13 bases in the middle. CDR3 sequence: CASKGRTFSYNEQFF. The CDR3 DNA follows: TGTGCCAGCAAGGGAAGGACGTTCTCCTACAATGAGCAGTTCTTC.

In this sample, this clone is medium-sized. DNA of the CDR3: TGCGCCAGCAACAAAGGGGGGGTGGATAATTCACCCCTCCACTTT. Its protein product is CASNKGGVDNSPLHF. The V and J genes are TRBV5-1 and TRBJ1-6; possibly TRBD1 for D (6 bases). CDR1 is SGHRS, CDR2 YFSETQ, per germline. Trimming removed 6 bases from V and 5 bases from J, with 15 bases in between. The CDR3 loop spans 15 amino acids.

This rearrangement joins TRBV27 to TRBJ2-2, with a possible D match to TRBD2 (6 bases). CDR1 MNHEY and CDR2 SMNVEV come from the germline V gene (reference sequence). V gave up 8 bases and J gave up 3 bases, with 10 bases separating them. CDR3 length equals 13 residues. This CDR3 reads CASATGDTGELFF. The CDR3, as DNA: TGTGCCAGCGCGACGGGGGACACCGGGGAGCTGTTTTTT.

The rearrangement links TRBV5-1 to TRBJ1-1; maybe TRBD1 (5 bases). Trimming stripped 5 bases from V and 1 base from J, with 9 bases between. The CDR3 sequence is 13 residues long. Germline V lookup: CDR1 SGHRS, CDR2 YFSETQ. The CDR3 protein is CASRVGQNTEAFF. The CDR3 nucleotides are TGCGCCAGCAGGGTCGGACAGAACACTGAAGCTTTCTTT.

The chain combines TRBV13 with TRBJ2-6; 7 bases align to TRBD1. V lost 5 bases and J lost 3; bases outside the gene matches: 4. The germline gives CDR1 PRHDT, CDR2 FYEKMQ (reference sequence). The CDR3 is 15 amino acids. The CDR3 nucleotides are TGTGCCAGCAGCACGGGGACAGTTGGGGCCAACGTCCTGACTTTC. Translated: CASSTGTVGANVLTF.

V gene TRBV4-1 combines with J gene TRBJ2-7; 12 nucleotides match TRBD2. CDR1 and CDR2 from the germline V gene are MGHRA and YSYEKL. Trimming at V came to 2 bases and at J to 3 bases, leaving 2 bases not matched to a gene. The CDR3 has 15 residues. The CDR3 DNA sequence: TGCGCCAGCAGCCAAACTAGCGGGGGGCTCTACGAGCAGTACTTC. This translates into CASSQTSGGLYEQYF.

The chain is built from TRBV30 and TRBJ2-5; D uncertain. Trimming left V 0 bases short and J 8 bases short, with 7 bases between. CDR1 GTSNPN and CDR2 SVGIG come from the germline V gene (reference sequence). CDR3 length: 11 residues. Here the CDR3 reads CAWSVSGTQYF. The CDR3 DNA reads as TGTGCCTGGAGTGTATCGGGTACCCAGTACTTC.

The V and J genes are TRBV7-2 and TRBJ2-5, with D possibly TRBD2 on 5 matching bases. The V and J ends lost 4 bases and 1 base respectively, with 10 bases between them. This CDR3 has 14 amino acids. Germline CDR1 reads SGHTA; CDR2 reads FQGNSA. The CDR3 spells CASSSSGFQETQYF. The CDR3, as DNA: TGTGCCAGCAGCTCTTCGGGGTTCCAAGAGACCCAGTACTTC.

This clone qualifies as medium-sized. This chain uses TRBV29-1 with TRBJ2-7, with a tentative D call TRBD1 (6 bases). This CDR3 has 12 amino acids. The V gene's germline CDR1 is SQVTM and CDR2 ANQGSEA. V was shortened by 6 bases and J by 3 bases, with 12 bases between the two germline ends. CDR3 nucleotide sequence: TGCAGCGTCAGCAAACAGGGCTACGAGCAGTACTTC. Protein product: CSVSKQGYEQYF.

The rearrangement links TRBV27 to TRBJ2-1, with 7 bases aligning to TRBD2. Germline V lookup: CDR1 MNHEY, CDR2 SMNVEV (reference sequence). The CDR3 is made up of 16 amino acids. The junction had 15 bases not matched to a gene; V was cut back by 6 bases and J by 7 bases. The CDR3 DNA sequence: TGTGCCAGCAGAGAGAAAAGCGGGATAATGGGAAATGAGCAGTTCTTC. Its translation: CASREKSGIMGNEQFF.

The CDR3 nucleotides are TGTGCCAGCAGTCTACCCGGGACAGGGGGCGCTGAGACTGAAGCTTTCTTT. Protein: CASSLPGTGGAETEAFF. The rearrangement uses TRBV28 and TRBJ1-1; 12 bases align to TRBD1. The CDR3 runs to 17 residues. CDR1 is MDHEN, CDR2 SYDVKM, per germline. V was clipped by 5 bases and J by 5 bases; unmatched bases: 12.

The genes are TRBV6-5 and TRBJ2-7, with 8 nucleotides matching TRBD2. This CDR3 comprises 16 residues. The germline V gene has CDR1 MNHEY and CDR2 SVGAGI. V shed 0 bases and J 0 bases; nucleotides not matched to a gene: 4. CDR3 DNA sequence: TGTGCCAGCAGTTACTCTAGCGGGGTGAGCTCCTACGAGCAGTACTTC. It specifies CASSYSSGVSSYEQYF.

This clone was detected only once. The V call is TRBV5-1, the J call TRBJ2-7, with D tentatively TRBD1 (5 bases). This CDR3 is built from 15 residues. CDR1 and CDR2 from the germline V gene are SGHRS and YFSETQ. V was shortened by 2 bases and J by 1 base, with 13 bases between the two germline ends. The CDR3 DNA reads TGCGCCAGCAGCTTTGGGGCCGTCCCTTCCTACGAGCAGTACTTC. This sequence encodes CASSFGAVPSYEQYF.

A few counts support this clone. The gene calls are TRBV5-1 and TRBJ2-3, with TRBD2 matching over 8 bases. Germline V gene sequence: CDR1 SGHRS, CDR2 YFSETQ. The CDR3 runs 14 residues. V trimming: 4 bases; J trimming: 1 base; junction bases outside the gene matches: 2. DNA for the CDR3: TGCGCCAGCAGCATAGCGGGGCGCACAGATACGCAGTATTTT. Residues: CASSIAGRTDTQYF.

The chain is built from TRBV5-4 and TRBJ2-7; 9 nucleotides agree with TRBD1. V shed 5 bases and J 3 bases; nucleotides not matched to a gene: 9. The germline gives CDR1 SGHNT, CDR2 YYREEE (reference sequence). CDR3 length: 15 amino acids. The DNA for the CDR3 is TGTGCCAGCAGTTCACCCGGGACAGGGATCTACGAGCAGTACTTC. Translated, it gives CASSSPGTGIYEQYF.